The 20 T cell receptor beta chains below were found in one sample sequenced in a study of beta chain features in type 1 diabetes. The entirety of the isolated RNA underwent reverse transcription, so expressed TCRB transcripts were sequenced. Assay: immunoSEQ multiplex PCR; the TCRdb copy retains only in-frame clones and omits some. The sample records approximately 730,000 clones, roughly an eighth being singletons. Study observations and caveats: TCRB CDR3 length was moderately but significantly reduced in all four CD4+ subsets of Type 1 diabetes patients.

Their antigens are not known. Sequenced material: naive CD4+ T cells from blood. The source is a man aged 18 to 30 with type 1 diabetes.

The rearrangement joins TRBV28 to TRBJ1-2, with unresolved D. Germline CDR1 is MDHEN and CDR2 is SYDVKM. V was pared by 5 bases and J by 4 bases, with 8 bases between. The CDR3 spans 12 residues. CDR3 sequence (DNA): TGTGCCAGCAGTCACCGGGCCTATGGCTACACCTTC. Translated: CASSHRAYGYTF.

The chain employs TRBV5-1 and TRBJ2-1; 10 bases are a match to TRBD2. Germline CDR1 and CDR2: SGHRS and YFSETQ. This CDR3 has 16 residues. V lost 0 bases to trimming and J lost 3 bases; unmatched junction nucleotides: 3. CDR3 sequence reads: CASSLGLAGVYNEQFF. In DNA, the CDR3 is TGCGCCAGCAGCTTGGGTCTAGCGGGGGTCTACAATGAGCAGTTCTTC.

This clone was seen more than once but under ten times. The rearrangement joins TRBV12-5 to TRBJ1-2; TRBD1 matches 7 bases. The CDR3 length is 14 residues. Per the germline V gene, CDR1 is LGHNT and CDR2 is FRNRAP. V gave up 5 bases and J gave up 4 bases; unmatched junction bases: 7. This CDR3 is CASGPGGAVYGYTF. For the CDR3, the DNA is TGTGCTAGTGGTCCAGGGGGGGCAGTCTATGGCTACACCTTC.

The J gene is TRBJ1-6, the V gene TRBV7-2; unclear D gene. The CDR3 has 13 amino acids. Trimming shortened V by 3 bases and J by 7 bases, and 7 bases separated the two germline ends. The germline gives CDR1 SGHTA, CDR2 FQGNSA. CDR3 nucleotide sequence: TGTGCCAGCAGCTTCCTCGGGAATTCACCCCTCCACTTT. Protein: CASSFLGNSPLHF. The whole variable domain, remainder taken from reference TRBV7-2 and TRBJ1-6, is GAGVSQSPSNKVTEKGKDVELRCDPISGHTALYWYRQSLGQGLEFLIYFQGNSAPDKSGLPSDRFSAERTGGSVSTLTIQRTQQEDSAVYLCASSFLGNSPLHFGNGTRLTVT.

In its sample, this clone was seen a few times. The chain combines TRBV7-8 with TRBJ2-5, with D perhaps given as TRBD1 or TRBD2 (5 bases each). The CDR3 has 14 amino acids. V lost 5 bases and J lost 4, with 14 bases in between. CDR1 SGHVS and CDR2 FQNEAQ come from the germline V gene. Written as DNA, the CDR3 is TGTGCCAGCAGCACGGACTCAAGGGGAGAGACCCAGTACTTC. It specifies CASSTDSRGETQYF. Full variable domain (remainder filled in from reference TRBV7-8 and TRBJ2-5): GAGVSQSPRYKVAKRGQDVALRCDPISGHVSLFWYQQALGQGPEFLTYFQNEAQLDKSGLPSDRFFAERPEGSVSTLKIQRTQQEDSAVYLCASSTDSRGETQYFGPGTRLLVL.

The chain uses TRBV6-5 and TRBJ1-1; D unresolved. Between the trimmed V and J ends, which lost 5 bases and 1 base, there was a span of 11 bases. CDR1 is MNHEY, CDR2 SVGAGI, per germline. The CDR3 contains 14 residues. The CDR3 protein is CASSAPGKNTEAFF. The DNA of the CDR3 is TGTGCCAGCAGTGCTCCCGGGAAGAACACTGAAGCTTTCTTT.

The V and J genes are TRBV5-1 and TRBJ2-2; 8 positions agree with TRBD2. V was clipped by 2 bases and J by 4 bases; unmatched bases: 4. Germline assignment: CDR1 SGHRS and CDR2 YFSETQ. There are 15 residues in the CDR3. The CDR3 here is CASSLAGVLTGELFF. As DNA, the CDR3 is TGCGCCAGCAGCTTAGCGGGGGTCCTCACCGGGGAGCTGTTTTTT.

This clone has more than one count but fewer than ten. The chain recombines TRBV7-8 with TRBJ2-1, with TRBD2 as a possible D gene (5 bases). The CDR3 has 13 residues. Per the germline V gene, CDR1 is SGHVS and CDR2 is FQNEAQ. Trimming shortened V by 2 bases and J by 4 bases, and 6 bases separated the two germline ends. CDR3 protein: CASSLRTYNEQFF. The CDR3 coding sequence is TGTGCCAGCAGCTTACGGACTTACAATGAGCAGTTCTTC.

CDR3 residues: CASSWPRGGLAKNIQYF. In nucleotides, the CDR3 is TGCGCCAGCAGCTGGCCAAGAGGGGGTTTGGCCAAAAACATTCAGTACTTC. V and J are TRBV5-1 and TRBJ2-4; weak D call: TRBD1 (6 bases). Germline V gene lookup returns CDR1 SGHRS and CDR2 YFSETQ. Trimming took off 3 bases at V and 1 base at J, with 17 bases between the two ends. The CDR3 extends over 17 amino acids.

This clone has only a few counts. The chain employs TRBV18 and TRBJ2-1; D is ambiguous. V gave up 0 bases and J gave up 8 bases, with 20 bases separating them. The CDR3 sequence is 17 residues long. Germline lookup yields CDR1 KGHSH and CDR2 LQKENI. The CDR3 DNA reads TGTGCCAGCTCACCACCGAAGGGTCCACCGTCCTCCGATGAGCAGTTCTTC. It encodes CASSPPKGPPSSDEQFF.

The gene calls are TRBV9 and TRBJ1-1, with a possible D match to TRBD1 (6 bases). V lost 5 bases and J lost 4, with 9 bases in between. This CDR3 has 12 amino acids. In germline, CDR1 is SGDLS, CDR2 YYNGEE. Written as DNA, the CDR3 is TGTGCCAGCAGTAGGGGGGGCACTGAAGCTTTCTTT. This encodes CASSRGGTEAFF.

This rearrangement joins TRBV6-5 to TRBJ1-6; perhaps TRBD1 as D (5 bases). CDR1 and CDR2 from the germline V gene are MNHEY and SVGAGI. The V and J ends lost 0 bases and 11 bases respectively, with 17 bases between them. This CDR3 spans 16 amino acids. For the CDR3, the DNA is TGTGCCAGCAGTTACTCAGGTGGGACCGGGCAAACACCCCTCCACTTT. Encoded protein: CASSYSGGTGQTPLHF.

The rearrangement joins TRBV9 to TRBJ2-3; D perhaps matches TRBD2 (5 bases). The CDR3 totals 16 residues. CDR1 and CDR2 from the germline V gene are SGDLS and YYNGEE. V was cut by 1 base and J by 1 base, with 13 bases left in between. CDR3 in DNA: TGTGCCAGCAGCGTAATCGGACTGGGAGGCACAGATACGCAGTATTTT. This translates into CASSVIGLGGTDTQYF.

This clone has a handful of counts. The V call is TRBV30, the J call TRBJ1-6; D not resolved. The V gene's germline CDR1 is GTSNPN and CDR2 SVGIG (reference sequence). Trimming shortened V by 4 bases and J by 0 bases, and 10 bases separated the two germline ends. The CDR3 consists of 15 residues. The CDR3 here is CAWKKESSYNSPLHF. For the CDR3, the DNA is TGTGCCTGGAAGAAAGAGAGCTCCTATAATTCACCCCTCCACTTT.

This clone was seen a few times. This sequence joins TRBV7-9 and TRBJ2-2, with D possibly TRBD1 on 5 matching bases. V was trimmed by 3 bases and J by 8 bases, leaving 13 bases between them. The CDR3 covers 14 residues. Looked up from germline, CDR1 is SEHNR and CDR2 is FQNEAQ (reference sequence). CDR3 sequence reads: CASSFSGSVGELFF. The CDR3 coding sequence is TGTGCCAGCAGCTTTTCAGGGTCGGTTGGGGAGCTGTTTTTT.

This clone was counted a few times. CDR3 nucleotides: TGTGCCAGCAGCTGGGACAGAGGGTATGGTAGGGGCTACACCTTC. Encoded protein: CASSWDRGYGRGYTF. The rearrangement uses TRBV5-4 and TRBJ1-2; 7 bases agree with TRBD1. Per germline, CDR1 SGHNT and CDR2 YYREEE (reference sequence). The junction had 13 bases not matched to a gene; V was cut back by 3 bases and J by 8 bases. This CDR3 has 15 amino acids.

The rearrangement links TRBV18 to TRBJ1-1, with D hard to call. Germline V gives CDR1 KGHSH, CDR2 LQKENI. V was clipped by 1 base and J by 1 base, with 10 bases between them. CDR3 size: 15 residues. In nucleotides, the CDR3 is TGTGCCAGCTCACCACGGAGAGGAGGGAACACTGAAGCTTTCTTT. This sequence encodes CASSPRRGGNTEAFF.

The chain is built from TRBV7-7 and TRBJ2-5; possibly TRBD1 or TRBD2 for D (5 bases each). The CDR3 totals 14 residues. V was cut by 5 bases and J by 5 bases, with 15 bases left in between. CDR1 is SSHAT and CDR2 is FNYEAQ in the germline V gene (reference sequence). The CDR3 nucleotides are TGTGCCAGCAGCCCCGTGGGACCGGCGGAGACCCAGTACTTC. Translated: CASSPVGPAETQYF.

V is TRBV6-5 and J is TRBJ2-2, with D uncertain. This CDR3 is 15 amino acids long. The V gene's germline CDR1 is MNHEY and CDR2 SVGAGI. Trimming shortened V by 2 bases and J by 0 bases, and 7 bases separated the two germline ends. DNA of the CDR3: TGTGCCAGCAGTTACGTGGAAGCGAACACCGGGGAGCTGTTTTTT. Its translation is CASSYVEANTGELFF.

The V gene is TRBV6-1, the J gene TRBJ1-1, with D possibly TRBD1 on 6 matching bases. The ends were cut back, 8 bases at V and 2 bases at J, with 15 bases in the middle. Germline V gene lookup returns CDR1 MNHNS and CDR2 SASEGT. The CDR3 length is 14 residues. CDR3 nucleotide sequence: TGTGCCAGCCCAACCGACAGGACCAACACTGAAGCTTTCTTT. Amino acid sequence: CASPTDRTNTEAFF.